This paragraph covers one T cell receptor beta chain sequence. Its antigen is unidentified. The data were obtained in a study of T cell responses to AZD1222 COVID-19 vaccine. Regarding the study as a whole: Within unmutated variant regions lay the reported targets of nearly half of spike-specific TCRs. Spike was spanned by vaccine-associated CD4 TCRs, with dominance at 160-218 and 743-854. The sample set comprised mostly white British donors with more females, and clonal diversity was possibly underestimated.

Germline V gene lookup returns CDR1 ENHRY and CDR2 SYGVKD. The CDR3 covers 12 residues. V shed 10 bases and J shed 0 bases, with 9 bases lying between them. Measured with immunoSEQ multiplex PCR; TCRdb has only the in-frame clones, and not every one. The sample yields 200,000 to 250,000 clones, less than 95% seen once. Specimen: peripheral blood, collected 28 days after the second dose of the MenACWY control vaccine. The source of this sequence is an adult who received the MenACWY meningococcal vaccine as a control. The chain joins TRBV10-3 to TRBJ1-1; D not certain. CDR3 nucleotides: TGTGCCACCTTAGGGCTGAACACTGAAGCTTTCTTT. Its protein is CATLGLNTEAFF.